This TCR beta chain was identified in a study of beta chain features in type 1 diabetes. About the study: Cell yields, gender and age were similar in healthy donors and patients.

cDNA synthesis used the whole RNA isolate, giving expressed TCRB sequences. Method: immunoSEQ multiplex PCR; TCRdb's copy keeps in-frame clones and lacks some. The data hold hundreds of thousands of clones, with approximately 15% observed a single time. Germline CDR1 and CDR2: SGHTA and FQGNSA. The CDR3 has 13 amino acids. The ends lost 6 bases at V and 6 bases at J; junction bases unmatched: 6. Study-level results: Moderate yet significant TCRB CDR3 shortening was seen in Type 1 diabetes patients in all four CD4+ subsets.

A note on this clone: Its antigen is still unknown.

This rearrangement joins TRBV7-2 to TRBJ2-7, with 9 positions matching TRBD1. The TCR comes from a man aged 18 to 29 with type 1 diabetes. Sequenced: naive CD4+ T cells from blood. CDR3: CASSRDRVGEQYF. CDR3 nucleotide sequence: TGTGCCAGCAGTCGGGACAGGGTGGGCGAGCAGTACTTC.